Listed below are T cell receptor beta chains from one sample, sequenced in a study of PD-1 blockade in mismatch repair-deficient tumors. Produced via immunoSEQ multiplex PCR; TCRdb's table is partial and in-frame only. The sample has around 100,000 clones; roughly 80% are singletons. The material sequenced was peripheral blood, taken roughly 60 weeks after starting pembrolizumab. The origin of the receptors is an adult with mismatch repair-deficient cancer. The conserved cysteine and the conserved F or W are not part of the CDR3 here.

v_call cdr3_aa
TRBV9 ASSEYRGLGGYT
TRBV14 ASSPLAGGHNEQF
TRBV5-4 ASSLVSKGNEQF
TRBV19 ASKAGGEYNEQF
TRBV7-9 ASSAPGGGNEQF
TRBV18 ASSPRRGTSEETQY
TRBV18 ASSPSTGGTDGYT
TRBV2 ASSGTFEAF
TRBV11-2 ASSLRSGNTIY
TRBV9 ASSGRGDYNEQF
TRBV4-2 ASSPELAGIYEQY
TRBV6-4 ASSPAGGTGKDEQY
TRBV28 ASGAANYGYT
TRBV6-5 ASSYLSGTQY
TRBV30 AWKIQGDRTEAF
TRBV4-1 ASSRGVEGNEQF
TRBV29-1 SVEVEWTGDDYGYT
TRBV7-9 ASSRVAGAVDTQY
TRBV9 ASSVGGQSGIQY
TRBV11-2 ASSLDRDQPQH
TRBV7-3 ASSPGGQNYGYT
TRBV11-2 ASSSVGGLSDPF
TRBV7-2 ASSPSSGAYNEQF
TRBV30 AWRRGGGNQPQH
TRBV6-5 ASLLGQAHGYT
TRBV2 ASSGRGFSNEKLF
TRBV5-4 ASSFGTSGETQY
TRBV6-6 ASSNRLGNQPQH
TRBV9 ASSLRQGLNTEAF
TRBV19 ASSTGTAYNEQF
TRBV5-5 ASRFGPSGRNEQY
TRBV9 ASSVLTSSTDTQY
TRBV10-3 AIRGLGQPYEQY
TRBV29-1 STGQQQETQY
TRBV19 ASWPGQDTDTQY